These 24 T cell receptor beta chains were all obtained from the same sample, sequenced in a study of T cells after yellow fever vaccination. Using its own MiXCR run on the 5' RACE reads, TCRdb lists one record per CDR3 protein. The sample lists approximately 93,000 distinct CDR3 sequences; roughly 6% were seen once. Specimen: CD8+ T cells sorted from PBMCs, collected 10 days after the yellow fever booster vaccination. These receptors were taken from a man between 18 and 29 years old who received the YFV17D yellow fever vaccine.

This clonotype was detected many times. This chain uses TRBV4-1 with TRBJ1-5; the D is unclear. Per germline, CDR1 MGHRA and CDR2 YSYEKL. V dropped 4 bases and J dropped 0 bases, with 10 bases sitting between them. The CDR3 contains 15 residues. CDR3 DNA sequence: TGCGCCAGCAGCCCCCGACACGTTAGCAATCAGCCCCAGCATTTT. Translating it yields CASSPRHVSNQPQHF.

The sample holds many counts of this clonotype. V gene TRBV20-1 combines with J gene TRBJ2-7, with a possible D match to TRBD2 (5 bases). V shed 5 bases and J shed 4 bases, with 15 bases lying between them. Germline V CDR1 and CDR2: DFQATT, SNEGSKA (reference sequence). The CDR3 spans 13 residues. The CDR3 loop is CSARGLTRYEQYV. In DNA, the CDR3 is TGCAGTGCTCGCGGACTTACTCGATACGAGCAGTACGTC.

The rearrangement uses TRBV9 and TRBJ2-2; 9 nucleotides align to TRBD1. V lost 5 bases and J lost 2; bases outside the gene matches: 4. CDR3 length: 15 residues. Germline lookup yields CDR1 SGDLS and CDR2 YYNGEE. CDR3 sequence (DNA): TGTGCCAGCAGTCCCACAGGGGGCAACACCGGGGAGCTGTTTTTT. Translating it yields CASSPTGGNTGELFF.

This clonotype was counted many times. The V and J genes are TRBV4-2 and TRBJ2-3, with D possibly matching TRBD2 (5 bases). V was pared by 0 bases and J by 6 bases, with 22 bases between. This CDR3 is built from 18 residues. Germline assignment: CDR1 LGHNA and CDR2 YNFKEQ. CDR3 residues: CASSQDFVSGSRGDTQYF. In nucleotides, the CDR3 is TGTGCCAGCAGCCAAGATTTCGTCTCTGGCTCCCGCGGGGATACGCAGTATTTT.

This clonotype was recorded at least ten times. The rearrangement links TRBV12-3 or TRBV12-4 to TRBJ2-5; TRBD1 or TRBD2 may be the D gene (6 bases each). This CDR3 contains 14 residues. Trimming removed 3 bases from V and 4 bases from J, with 12 bases in between. The CDR3 DNA reads TGTGCCAGCAGTTTGTGGGGGGCCGGAGAGACCCAGTACTTC. This gives the protein CASSLWGAGETQYF.

This clonotype was counted many times. The V gene is TRBV7-9, the J gene TRBJ2-5, with D possibly TRBD1 on 5 matching bases. Per the germline V gene, CDR1 is SEHNR and CDR2 is FQNEAQ (reference sequence). The CDR3 extends over 11 amino acids. The V and J ends lost 1 base and 13 bases respectively, with 10 bases between them. CDR3: CASSLGGPPYF. The CDR3 DNA sequence: TGTGCCAGCAGCTTAGGGGGCCCACCGTACTTC.

CDR3: CASSYSLVTGELFF. CDR3 sequence (DNA): TGTGCCAGCAGTTACTCACTAGTCACCGGGGAGCTGTTTTTT. The chain carries TRBV6-5 and TRBJ2-2; tentative D call: TRBD2 (5 bases). The V end lost 0 bases, the J end lost 4 bases, and 6 bases lay between the germline ends. The germline CDR1 and CDR2 sequences are MNHEY and SVGAGI. The CDR3 spans 14 residues.

This clonotype has just a few counts. The chain links TRBV6-5 to TRBJ1-6; D is uncertain. CDR1 is MNHEY and CDR2 is SVGAGI in the germline V gene. V was trimmed by 2 bases and J by 3 bases, leaving 14 bases between them. CDR3 length: 17 residues. CDR3 bases: TGTGCCAGCAGTTACGCGAAGCCTAGTTACTATAATTCACCCCTCCACTTT. This translates into CASSYAKPSYYNSPLHF.

This chain uses TRBV7-9 with TRBJ1-3; tentatively, D is TRBD1 (5 bases). V lost 5 bases and J 1 base, leaving 12 bases between the germline ends. In germline, CDR1 is SEHNR, CDR2 FQNEAQ (reference sequence). The CDR3 sequence is 15 residues long. CDR3: CASSPVRGSGNTIYF. For the CDR3, the DNA is TGTGCCAGCAGCCCAGTCCGGGGGTCTGGAAACACCATATATTTT.

In its sample, this clonotype was seen many times. The chain employs TRBV5-5 and TRBJ1-5, with TRBD1 as a possible D gene (5 bases). The CDR3 is 18 amino acids. Germline loops: CDR1 SGHKS, CDR2 YYEKEE (reference sequence). The ends were cut back, 4 bases at V and 0 bases at J, with 20 bases in the middle. The CDR3, as DNA: TGTGCCAGCAGCACACGACCTTGGGACGGAGATAGCAATCAGCCCCAGCATTTT. Translation gives CASSTRPWDGDSNQPQHF. Full variable domain (missing parts from reference TRBV5-5 and TRBJ1-5): DAGVTQSPTHLIKTRGQQVTLRCSPISGHKSVSWYQQVLGQGPQFIFQYYEKEERGRGNFPDRFSARQFPNYSSELNVNALLLGDSALYLCASSTRPWDGDSNQPQHFGDGTRLSIL.

This clonotype turned up a few times. The chain combines TRBV6-1 with TRBJ2-4, with D tentatively TRBD1 (5 bases). V dropped 3 bases and J dropped 0 bases, with 15 bases sitting between them. Per germline, CDR1 MNHNS and CDR2 SASEGT. The CDR3 has 17 residues. CDR3 DNA sequence: TGTGCCAGCAGTGAGTGGGGCGGCGGATTAGCCAAAAACATTCAGTACTTC. Translating it yields CASSEWGGGLAKNIQYF.

This clonotype has just a few counts. The chain recombines TRBV6-2 or TRBV6-3 with TRBJ1-5, with D unresolved. In germline, CDR1 is MNHEY, CDR2 SVGEGT. V lost 2 bases to trimming and J lost 4 bases, with 9 bases between them. There are 14 residues in the CDR3. The CDR3: CASSYGRLNQPQHF. The CDR3 nucleotides read TGTGCCAGCAGTTACGGTAGGCTAAATCAGCCCCAGCATTTT.

This clonotype was counted at least ten times. The chain couples TRBV11-2 to TRBJ2-2; TRBD1 agrees at 9 bases. This CDR3 spans 16 amino acids. Germline CDR1 SGHAT, CDR2 FQNNGV. V dropped 5 bases and J dropped 1; count of bases not matched to a gene: 5. The CDR3 DNA reads as TGTGCCAGCAGCCCATACAGGGGGCGGAACACCGGGGAGCTGTTTTTT. It yields the protein CASSPYRGRNTGELFF.

In this sample, this clonotype turned up a few times. In DNA, the CDR3 is TGTGCCAGCAGCATCGAAGCCTACGAGCAGTACTTC. Protein product: CASSIEAYEQYF. This chain uses TRBV7-9 with TRBJ2-7, with unresolved D. Trimming took off 5 bases at V and 2 bases at J, with 7 bases between the two ends. Germline V gene data show CDR1 as SEHNR and CDR2 as FQNEAQ (reference sequence). This CDR3 spans 12 amino acids.

This clonotype appeared a few times. The CDR3 sequence is CASSYSPDETDTQYF. In DNA, the CDR3 is TGTGCCAGCAGTTACTCGCCAGATGAGACAGATACGCAGTATTTT. The chain joins TRBV6-5 to TRBJ2-3; no firm D call. Germline V gene sequence: CDR1 MNHEY, CDR2 SVGAGI. Between the trimmed V and J ends, which lost 0 bases and 3 bases, there was a span of 10 bases. This CDR3 contains 15 residues.

This clonotype was counted only a few times. The chain couples TRBV6-5 to TRBJ1-5; D not certain. This CDR3 comprises 13 residues. Per the germline V gene, CDR1 is MNHEY and CDR2 is SVGAGI. With 0 bases removed from V and 6 bases from J, the gap between germline ends came to 6 bases. The CDR3 reads CASSYSVSQPQHF. Here the CDR3 DNA reads TGTGCCAGCAGTTACTCGGTGAGTCAGCCCCAGCATTTT.

This clonotype was counted only a few times. V usage is TRBV4-1 and J usage is TRBJ1-2, with 9 bases lining up with TRBD1. The CDR3 has 15 amino acids. Germline V gives CDR1 MGHRA, CDR2 YSYEKL. The ends lost 4 bases at V and 2 bases at J; junction bases unmatched: 5. This CDR3 reads CASSPWGQGNYGYTF. In DNA form, the CDR3 reads TGCGCCAGCAGCCCCTGGGGACAGGGAAACTATGGCTACACCTTC.

This clonotype was detected ten times or more. V gene TRBV6-6 combines with J gene TRBJ2-7; D not certain. The germline V gene has CDR1 MNHNY and CDR2 SVGAGI (reference sequence). There are 11 residues in the CDR3. V lost 7 bases to trimming and J lost 12 bases, with 16 bases between them. Here the CDR3 reads CASMCPADRYV. CDR3 DNA sequence: TGTGCCAGCATGTGTCCGGCCGATCGGTACGTC.

The chain couples TRBV20-1 to TRBJ1-2; D call uncertain. Per the germline V gene, CDR1 is DFQATT and CDR2 is SNEGSKA (reference sequence). The V end was cut by 0 bases, the J end by 4 bases, with 15 bases between. This CDR3 contains 15 residues. CDR3 region: CSARDLSRGPYGYTF. The CDR3 DNA follows: TGCAGTGCTAGAGATCTGAGCCGCGGGCCCTATGGCTACACCTTC.

The sample holds many counts of this clonotype. The CDR3 region is CASSYGPGINEQFF. The DNA of the CDR3 is TGTGCCAGCAGCTACGGACCAGGGATCAATGAGCAGTTCTTC. The V call is TRBV5-4, the J call TRBJ2-1; TRBD1 might be the D (5 bases). Germline V gene lookup returns CDR1 SGHNT and CDR2 YYREEE (reference sequence). The CDR3 is made up of 14 amino acids. Trimming stripped 3 bases from V and 6 bases from J, with 13 bases between.

This clonotype was seen a handful of times. This sequence joins TRBV5-1 and TRBJ2-2, with TRBD2 matching 13 bases. Unmatched junction bases numbered 4, after V lost 1 base and J lost 4 bases. From germline, CDR1 is SGHRS and CDR2 YFSETQ. The CDR3 consists of 17 residues. CDR3 bases: TGCGCCAGCAGCTTGTTACTAGCGGGGGGGCCCACCGGGGAGCTGTTTTTT. Residues: CASSLLLAGGPTGELFF.

The chain employs TRBV12-3 or TRBV12-4 and TRBJ2-2, with TRBD2 identical over 7 bases. CDR3 length equals 16 residues. The trim removed 2 bases at V and 1 base at J, leaving 4 bases unmatched. The DNA for the CDR3 is TGTGCCAGCAGTTTACAGCGGGGCCGGAACACCGGGGAGCTGTTTTTT. This codes for CASSLQRGRNTGELFF.

This clonotype was found many times. The rearrangement joins TRBV5-1 to TRBJ2-1; 7 bases line up with TRBD1. Losses at the gene ends were 0 bases for V and 1 base for J; bases not matched to a gene: 4. Germline values: CDR1 SGHRS, CDR2 YFSETQ. The CDR3 extends over 16 amino acids. CDR3 in DNA: TGCGCCAGCAGCTTGGATGGGACAGTTTCCTACAATGAGCAGTTCTTC. It translates to CASSLDGTVSYNEQFF. Based on the CDR3 plus reference TRBV5-1 and TRBJ2-1, the full variable domain is KAGVTQTPRYLIKTRGQQVTLSCSPISGHRSVSWYQQTPGQGLQFLFEYFSETQRNKGNFPGRFSGRQFSNSRSEMNVSTLELGDSALYLCASSLDGTVSYNEQFFGPGTRLTVL.

The chain couples TRBV29-1 to TRBJ2-2, with 7 positions matching TRBD1. The CDR3 runs 15 residues. Germline trimming cut 4 bases from V and 2 bases from J; bases unmatched to any gene: 7. From germline, CDR1 is SQVTM and CDR2 ANQGSEA. The CDR3 DNA follows: TGCAGCGTTGGGACGGACAGGTTAAACACCGGGGAGCTGTTTTTT. Its protein product is CSVGTDRLNTGELFF.